The TCR beta chain described here comes from a study of response to subunit inactivated influenza vaccine. As regards this clonotype: Its antigen remains unidentified.

TCRdb re-derived calls from the RT-PCR reads in MiXCR, one entry per CDR3 protein. The sample records more than 450,000 distinct CDR3 sequences, roughly 10% being singletons. The CDR3 is made up of 17 amino acids. Germline V CDR1 and CDR2: LGHNA, YNFKEQ. V lost 0 bases, J lost 0 bases, and 14 bases lay in between. General study results and limits: The authors proposed limited new T cell recruitment per seasonal influenza vaccination.

These data were likewise used in another study, on T cells expressing NK-cell markers. That source adds: Libraries used 5'RACE template switching adding universal primer site and UMIs. HCMV serostatus: seven of eight sequenced donors positive, one negative. Each of about six donors carried dominant NKG2C+ clonotypes accounting for roughly 1.0-7.0% of CD8+ T cells. The CD3+CD56-NKG2C+ fraction was also led by these clonotypes in a handful of donors.

This chain links TRBV4-2 with TRBJ1-1, with a tentative D call TRBD1 (5 bases). The clonotype originates from a man aged 45-60 years who received an inactivated influenza vaccine. Source: PBMCs from blood, taken on the day of vaccination. The CDR3 nucleotides read TGTGCCAGCAGCCAAGATCTAAGACAGAAGTTGAACACTGAAGCTTTCTTT. Protein sequence: CASSQDLRQKLNTEAFF.